Below, one T cell receptor beta chain is given with its context. This entry is derived from a study of Ad26.COV2.S vaccination and SARS-CoV-2 variants. Treatment given: some 19 received Ad26.COV2.S at low or high dose, single or two shots; five or six received placebo; per-sample allocation not given. Material that was analyzed had been drawn on day 63 after the first vaccine or placebo injection. Using immunoSEQ multiplex PCR, the repertoire was profiled, and TCRdb retains in-frame clones only, with some absent. The sample includes about 680,000 clones, roughly 90% of them seen just once. This clonotype was obtained from a person between 18 and 60 years old who received the Ad26.COV2.S COVID-19 vaccine or a placebo. The source material was peripheral blood, sampled in a trial of Ad26.COV2.S vaccine versus placebo.

CDR3 sequence: CASGESSGMYEQYF. The DNA for the CDR3 is TGTGCCAGCGGAGAAAGTAGCGGGATGTACGAGCAGTACTTC. The rearrangement joins TRBV27 to TRBJ2-7; 8 positions match TRBD2. The germline gives CDR1 MNHEY, CDR2 SMNVEV (reference sequence). CDR3 length: 14 residues. V lost 8 bases and J lost 4; bases outside the gene matches: 10.